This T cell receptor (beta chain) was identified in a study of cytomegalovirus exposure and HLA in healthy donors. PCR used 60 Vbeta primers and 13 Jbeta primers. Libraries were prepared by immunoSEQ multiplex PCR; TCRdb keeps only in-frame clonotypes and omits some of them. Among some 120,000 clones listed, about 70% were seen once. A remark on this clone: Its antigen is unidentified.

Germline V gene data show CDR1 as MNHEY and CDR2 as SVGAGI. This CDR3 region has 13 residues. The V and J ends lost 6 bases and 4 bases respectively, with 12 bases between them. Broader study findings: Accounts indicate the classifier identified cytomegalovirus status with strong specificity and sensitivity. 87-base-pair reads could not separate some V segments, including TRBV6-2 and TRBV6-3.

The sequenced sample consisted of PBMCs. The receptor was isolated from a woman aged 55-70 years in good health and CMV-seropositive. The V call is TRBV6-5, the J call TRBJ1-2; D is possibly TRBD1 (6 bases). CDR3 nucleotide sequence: TGTGCCAGCAGGCCGACAGGATCCTATGGCTACACCTTC. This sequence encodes CASRPTGSYGYTF.